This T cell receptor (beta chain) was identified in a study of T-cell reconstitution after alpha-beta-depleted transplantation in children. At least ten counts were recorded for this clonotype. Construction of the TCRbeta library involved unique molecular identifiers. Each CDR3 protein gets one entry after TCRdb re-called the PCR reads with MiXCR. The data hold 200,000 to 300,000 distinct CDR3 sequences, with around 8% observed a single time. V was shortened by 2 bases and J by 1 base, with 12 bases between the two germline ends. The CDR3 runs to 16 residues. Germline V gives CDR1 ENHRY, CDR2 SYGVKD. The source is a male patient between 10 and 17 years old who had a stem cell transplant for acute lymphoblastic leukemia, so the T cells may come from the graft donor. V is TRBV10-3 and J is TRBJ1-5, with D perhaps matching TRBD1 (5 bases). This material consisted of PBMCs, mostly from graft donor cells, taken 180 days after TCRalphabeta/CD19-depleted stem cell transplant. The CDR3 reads CAISEGGGLSNQPQHF. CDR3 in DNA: TGTGCCATCAGTGAGGGGGGAGGGCTGAGCAATCAGCCCCAGCATTTT.